Presented here are 3 T cell receptor beta chains from one specimen sequenced in a study of cytomegalovirus exposure and HLA in healthy donors. PCR used 60 Vbeta primers and 13 Jbeta primers. Measured with immunoSEQ multiplex PCR; TCRdb has only the in-frame clones, and not every one. In the table there are about 130,000 clones, around 82% of which are singletons. The specimen was PBMCs. The source is a man aged 45-60 years in good health and CMV-seronegative.

The chain joins TRBV19 to TRBJ2-1, with 12 bases that match TRBD2. The CDR3 loop spans 16 amino acids. CDR1 and CDR2 (germline): LNHDA, SQIVND (reference sequence). J was trimmed by 7 bases and V by 3 bases; bases with no gene match: 7. CDR3 sequence: CASSISGLAGQNEQFF. The CDR3 DNA reads TGTGCCAGTAGTATCTCGGGACTAGCGGGCCAGAATGAGCAGTTCTTC. Drawing the rest from reference TRBV19 and TRBJ2-1, the complete variable domain is DGGITQSPKYLFRKEGQNVTLSCEQNLNHDAMYWYRQDPGQGLRLIYYSQIVNDFQKGDIAEGYSVSREKKESFPLTVTSAQKNPTAFYLCASSISGLAGQNEQFFGPGTRLTVL.

This chain connects TRBV19 to TRBJ1-2, with 10 bases lining up with TRBD1. CDR1 is LNHDA and CDR2 is SQIVND in the germline V gene (reference sequence). This CDR3 region has 13 residues. V lost 11 bases, J lost 5 bases, and 8 bases stayed unmatched. The CDR3 loop reads CASEPGQGYGYTF. CDR3 bases: TGTGCCTCCGAGCCGGGACAGGGGTATGGCTACACCTTC.

This chain uses TRBV7-9 with TRBJ2-3; the D is unclear. V lost 3 bases and J 6 bases, leaving 7 bases between the germline ends. This CDR3 is 12 amino acids long. Germline V gene sequence: CDR1 SEHNR, CDR2 FQNEAQ (reference sequence). CDR3 in amino acids: CASSFSGDTQYF. As DNA, the CDR3 is TGTGCCAGCAGCTTCTCAGGCGATACGCAGTATTTT.